This T cell receptor (beta chain) was recorded in a study of cytomegalovirus exposure and HLA in healthy donors. Regarding the study as a whole: Cytomegalovirus-associated status was assigned to some 180 TCR beta chains. Many donors carried some public TCRs, although rarity characterized most TCR sequences. As confirmed in vitro, three CMV-associated chains were specific for CMV antigens. A classifier reportedly called cytomegalovirus status with high sensitivity and specificity.

On this clone itself: Its antigen is not identified.

Produced via immunoSEQ multiplex PCR; TCRdb's table is partial and in-frame only. The repertoire has 200,000 or so clones, about four fifths of them found once; the top ten carry roughly 7%. The sequencing sample was made of PBMCs. This clonotype was sampled from a man aged 18 to 29 in good health and CMV-seropositive.

The CDR3 reads CASSLEGVETQYF. The CDR3 nucleotides read TGTGCCAGCAGCTTAGAAGGGGTCGAGACCCAGTACTTC. The chain has TRBV7-9 and TRBJ2-5; TRBD1 might be the D (5 bases). CDR1 and CDR2 from the germline V gene are SEHNR and FQNEAQ (reference sequence). The CDR3 runs to 13 residues. V was cut by 1 base and J by 5 bases, with 8 bases left in between.